The clone carrying this TCR beta chain has a count of ten or more. TRAV- and TRBV-specific primers, spanning alpha and beta chains, primed first-strand cDNA. For amplifying TCRs, the PCR ran for about 22 cycles with Phusion, which was used together with a constant-region primer and the adapter on the V primers. One entry per CDR3 protein, called by TCRdb with MiXCR from the reads. Among fewer than 95,000 distinct CDR3 sequences listed, roughly 9% were seen once. This specimen belongs to a study of low-dose radiotherapy and immunotherapy resistance in tumors. As to time point: before trial treatment. CDR1 is MDHEN, CDR2 SYDVKM, per germline. V was cut by 5 bases and J by 7 bases, with 10 bases left in between. The CDR3 length is 12 residues.

This chain joins TRBV28 and TRBJ2-3; D not resolved. The TCR sequence derives from a male donor with prostate cancer. Specimen: PBMCs, collected before treatment. As DNA, the CDR3 is TGTGCCAGCAGTCCCTTGGGGTATACGCAGTATTTT. Protein product: CASSPLGYTQYF.